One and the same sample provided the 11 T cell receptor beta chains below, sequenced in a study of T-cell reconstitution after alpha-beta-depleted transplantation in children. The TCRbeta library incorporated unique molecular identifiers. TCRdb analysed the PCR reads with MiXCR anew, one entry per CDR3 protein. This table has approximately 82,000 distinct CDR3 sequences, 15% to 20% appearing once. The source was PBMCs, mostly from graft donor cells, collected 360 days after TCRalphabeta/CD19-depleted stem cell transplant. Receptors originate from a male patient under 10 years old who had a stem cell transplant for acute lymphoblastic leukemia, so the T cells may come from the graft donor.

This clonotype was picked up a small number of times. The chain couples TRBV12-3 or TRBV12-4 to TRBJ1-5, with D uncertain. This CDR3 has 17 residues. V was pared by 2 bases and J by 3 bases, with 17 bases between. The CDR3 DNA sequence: TGTGCCAGCAGTTTAATTTTGGGTGGACGGCTCAATCAGCCCCAGCATTTT. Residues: CASSLILGGRLNQPQHF.

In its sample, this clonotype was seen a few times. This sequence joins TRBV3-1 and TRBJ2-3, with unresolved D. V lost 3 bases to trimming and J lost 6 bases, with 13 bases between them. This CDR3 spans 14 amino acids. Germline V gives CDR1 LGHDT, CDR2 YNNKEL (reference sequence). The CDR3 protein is CASSQVQPGDTQYF. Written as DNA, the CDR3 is TGTGCCAGCAGCCAGGTCCAACCCGGGGATACGCAGTATTTT.

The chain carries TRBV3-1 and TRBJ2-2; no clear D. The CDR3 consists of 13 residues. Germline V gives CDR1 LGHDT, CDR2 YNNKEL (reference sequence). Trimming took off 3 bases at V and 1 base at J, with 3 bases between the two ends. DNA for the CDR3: TGTGCCAGCAGCCATAGGAACACCGGGGAGCTGTTTTTT. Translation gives CASSHRNTGELFF.

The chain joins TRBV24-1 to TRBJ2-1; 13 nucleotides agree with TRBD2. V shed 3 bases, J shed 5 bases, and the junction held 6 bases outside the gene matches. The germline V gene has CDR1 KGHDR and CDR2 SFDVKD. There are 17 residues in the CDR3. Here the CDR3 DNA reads TGTGCCACCAGTGATACCGGACTAGCGGGAGCCAACAATGAGCAGTTCTTC. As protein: CATSDTGLAGANNEQFF.

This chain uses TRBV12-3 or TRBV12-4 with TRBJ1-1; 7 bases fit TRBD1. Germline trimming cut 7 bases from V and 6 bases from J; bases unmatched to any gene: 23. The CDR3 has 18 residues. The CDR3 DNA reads TGTGCCAGCACTGCCTTCCGGACAGGTGGGAGTGTTAAACCTGAAGCTTTCTTT. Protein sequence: CASTAFRTGGSVKPEAFF.

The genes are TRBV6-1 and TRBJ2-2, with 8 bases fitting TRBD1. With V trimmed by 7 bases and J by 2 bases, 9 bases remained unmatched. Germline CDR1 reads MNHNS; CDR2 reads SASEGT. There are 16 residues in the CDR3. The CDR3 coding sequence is TGTGCCAGCACTCGGAGGGGACAGGTTAACACCGGGGAGCTGTTTTTT. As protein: CASTRRGQVNTGELFF.

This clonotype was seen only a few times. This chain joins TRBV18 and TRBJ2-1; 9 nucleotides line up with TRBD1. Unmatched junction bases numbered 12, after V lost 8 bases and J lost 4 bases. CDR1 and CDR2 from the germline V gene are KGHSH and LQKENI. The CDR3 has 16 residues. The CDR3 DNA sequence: TGTGCCAGCGCAAGGGCCGGGACAGGGTTATACAATGAGCAGTTCTTC. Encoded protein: CASARAGTGLYNEQFF.

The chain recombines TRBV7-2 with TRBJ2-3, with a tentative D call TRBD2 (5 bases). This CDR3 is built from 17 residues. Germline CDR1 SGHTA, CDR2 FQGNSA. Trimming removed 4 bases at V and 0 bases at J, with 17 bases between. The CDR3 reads CASSSPVWRTSTDTQYF. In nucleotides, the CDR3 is TGTGCCAGCAGCTCCCCTGTTTGGAGGACTAGCACAGATACGCAGTATTTT.

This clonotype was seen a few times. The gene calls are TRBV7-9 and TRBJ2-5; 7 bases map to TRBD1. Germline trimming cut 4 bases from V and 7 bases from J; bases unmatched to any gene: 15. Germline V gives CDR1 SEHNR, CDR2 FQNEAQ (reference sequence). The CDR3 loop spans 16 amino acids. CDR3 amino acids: CASSSPGTASPGTQYF. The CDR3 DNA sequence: TGTGCCAGCAGCTCCCCCGGGACAGCCTCTCCGGGGACCCAGTACTTC.

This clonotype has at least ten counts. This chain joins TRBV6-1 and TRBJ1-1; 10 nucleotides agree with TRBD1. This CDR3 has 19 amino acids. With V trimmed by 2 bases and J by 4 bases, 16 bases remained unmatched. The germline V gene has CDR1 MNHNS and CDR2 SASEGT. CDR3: CASSERPWGQGIKFTEAFF. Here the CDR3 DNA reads TGTGCCAGCAGTGAACGCCCCTGGGGACAGGGGATTAAATTCACTGAAGCTTTCTTT.

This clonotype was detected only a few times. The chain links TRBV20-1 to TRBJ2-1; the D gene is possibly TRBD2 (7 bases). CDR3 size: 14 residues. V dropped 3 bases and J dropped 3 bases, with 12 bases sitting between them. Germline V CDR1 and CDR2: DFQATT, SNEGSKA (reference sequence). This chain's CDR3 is CSASGGGRYNEQFF. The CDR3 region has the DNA TGCAGTGCTAGTGGGGGGGGGCGCTACAATGAGCAGTTCTTC.